The clone carrying this T cell receptor beta chain was counted many times. A roughly 20-cycle PCR with a constant-region primer and V-primer adapter amplified TCRs. TCRdb reprocessed the reads via MiXCR and lists one record per CDR3 protein. The sample records around 57,000 distinct CDR3 sequences, 33% being singletons. Time point given: after trial treatment. Treatment of the sample: LDRT plus nivolumab, ipilimumab, low-dose cyclophosphamide and aspirin (RACIN trial). This entry comes from a study of low-dose radiotherapy and immunotherapy resistance in tumors. CDR1 and CDR2 from the germline V gene are SEHNR and FQNEAQ (reference sequence). Trimming cost V 5 bases and J 3 bases; bases outside gene matches: 13. The CDR3 spans 16 residues.

Here the sequenced sample was PBMCs, taken after low-dose radiotherapy plus immunotherapy. This TCR came from a male donor with rectosigmoid adenocarcinoma. The V call is TRBV7-9, the J call TRBJ2-7; 7 nucleotides align to TRBD1. The CDR3 spells CASSPMTGTEGYEQYF. The CDR3 DNA is TGTGCCAGCAGCCCAATGACCGGGACAGAGGGCTACGAGCAGTACTTC.